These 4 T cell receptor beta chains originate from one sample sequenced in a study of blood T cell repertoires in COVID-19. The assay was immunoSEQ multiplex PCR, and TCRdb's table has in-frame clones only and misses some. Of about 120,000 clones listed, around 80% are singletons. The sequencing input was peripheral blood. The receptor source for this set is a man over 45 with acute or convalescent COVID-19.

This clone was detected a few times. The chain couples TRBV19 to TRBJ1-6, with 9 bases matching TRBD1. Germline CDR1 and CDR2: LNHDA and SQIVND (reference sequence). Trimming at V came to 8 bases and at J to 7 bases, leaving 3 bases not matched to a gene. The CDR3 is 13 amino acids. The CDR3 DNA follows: TGTGCCAGTTCGGGGACAGGGAATTCACCCCTCCACTTT. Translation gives CASSGTGNSPLHF.

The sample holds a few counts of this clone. CDR3 residues: CASSLYPPQGSNQPQHF. Written as DNA, the CDR3 is TGCGCCAGCAGCCTTTATCCCCCCCAGGGGAGCAATCAGCCCCAGCATTTT. The V gene is TRBV4-1, the J gene TRBJ1-5; weak D call: TRBD1 (6 bases). V was pared by 4 bases and J by 1 base, with 17 bases between. The CDR3 extends over 17 amino acids. Germline assignment: CDR1 MGHRA and CDR2 YSYEKL.

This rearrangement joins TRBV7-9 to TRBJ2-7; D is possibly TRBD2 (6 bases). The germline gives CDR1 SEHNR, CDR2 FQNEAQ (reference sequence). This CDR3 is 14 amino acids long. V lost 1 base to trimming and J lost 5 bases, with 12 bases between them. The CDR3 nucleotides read TGTGCCAGCAGCTTAGAGACTAGACACGACGAGCAGTACTTC. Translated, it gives CASSLETRHDEQYF.

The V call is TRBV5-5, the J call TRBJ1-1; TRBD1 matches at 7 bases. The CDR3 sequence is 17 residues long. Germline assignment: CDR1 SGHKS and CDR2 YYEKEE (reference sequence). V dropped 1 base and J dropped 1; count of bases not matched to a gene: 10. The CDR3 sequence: CASSLFQGGYRNTEAFF. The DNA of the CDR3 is TGTGCCAGCAGCTTGTTTCAGGGGGGTTATCGGAACACTGAAGCTTTCTTT. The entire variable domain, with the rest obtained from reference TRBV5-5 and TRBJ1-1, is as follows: DAGVTQSPTHLIKTRGQQVTLRCSPISGHKSVSWYQQVLGQGPQFIFQYYEKEERGRGNFPDRFSARQFPNYSSELNVNALLLGDSALYLCASSLFQGGYRNTEAFFGQGTRLTVV.